Listed below are T cell receptor beta chains from one sample, sequenced in a study of shared T cell receptors in the human thymus. Data came from immunoSEQ multiplex PCR; TCRdb stores just in-frame clones and leaves some out. The table lists about 660,000 clones, around 87% of them singletons. These same records also appear under a second study, on human thymus T cells.

Material for sequencing was thymocytes. The receptors come from a boy younger than two with a congenital heart defect. Each CDR3 is given with its conserved first and last residue. Fields, in order: J gene, V gene, CDR3 protein.

>TRBJ1-2|TRBV18
CASSPPGGGGYTF
>TRBJ2-5|TRBV27
CASSPRGPPSGQETQYF
>TRBJ2-2|TRBV10-2
CASSRTSGRTGELFF
>TRBJ1-1|TRBV4-1
CASSQDTGQFWRAFF
>TRBJ2-7|TRBV28
CASSLFGLYEQYF
>TRBJ2-5|TRBV14
CASSQEGRGQATQYF
>TRBJ1-1|TRBV27
CASSPFPLRDRGTGNTEAFF
>TRBJ2-1|TRBV11-2
CASSASGGFYNEQFF
>TRBJ2-1|TRBV27
CASSLGLAGGGEQFF
>TRBJ1-2|TRBV20-1
CAGQNYGYTF
>TRBJ1-2|TRBV7-8
CASSSERQPRLGYGYTF
>TRBJ2-7|TRBV6-5
CASSHTSGYQYEQYF
>TRBJ1-5|TRBV7-2
CASSLEGTGNQPQHF
>TRBJ1-1|TRBV20-1
CSVSGNTEAFF
>TRBJ2-5|TRBV19
CASSMRQGLETQYF
>TRBJ2-2|TRBV19
CASSIVKGGPNRNTGELFF
>TRBJ2-7|TRBV7-9
CASSLLGSQGVNYEQYF
>TRBJ1-3|TRBV5-1
CASSPGDGSWSSGNTIYF
>TRBJ2-2|TRBV9
CASSVSVGGLTGELFF
>TRBJ1-2|TRBV28
CASSLVQGGNYGYTF
>TRBJ2-4|TRBV2
CASSAGESLKNIQYF
>TRBJ1-1|TRBV27
CASSLLLTSTEAFF
>TRBJ2-7|TRBV5-4
CASSPVLAGGPREQYF
>TRBJ1-2|TRBV10-2
CASNKAHYFYGYTF
>TRBJ1-4|TRBV5-1
CASSLVGQGALGRKLFF
>TRBJ2-5|TRBV7-9
CASSLRILEETQYF
>TRBJ1-2|TRBV30
CAWSEEGARGYTF
>TRBJ2-1|TRBV7-8
CASSIPSGGIYEQFF
>TRBJ2-1|TRBV13
CASSPPAKSYNEQFF
>TRBJ2-7|TRBV28
CASSRRTGGGEQYF
>TRBJ2-1|TRBV2
CASRTSELGNEQFF
>TRBJ2-7|TRBV27
CASSPRGGAGGGGYEQYF
>TRBJ2-7|TRBV11-2
CASSSAKASGSAYEQYF
>TRBJ1-5|TRBV5-1
CASSGGQEPTYYSNQPQHF
>TRBJ2-7|TRBV28
CASSSGLAGGTWTYEQYF
>TRBJ2-7|TRBV6-5
CASSGTGVYEQYF
>TRBJ1-1|TRBV27
CASRQQGRVTEAFF
>TRBJ1-5|TRBV30
CAWSVHRGGGNQPQHF
>TRBJ2-7|TRBV19
CASSLHRGPSYEQYF
>TRBJ1-5|TRBV9
CASSPGGENQPQHF
>TRBJ2-3|TRBV7-2
CASSFRDSGDKHTDTQYF
>TRBJ2-1|TRBV6-6
CASSPRLAGLNEQFF
>TRBJ1-6|TRBV6-1
CASSEEWGVNSPLHF
>TRBJ2-7|TRBV7-2
CASSAPGLALYEQYF
>TRBJ2-3|TRBV6-5
CASSMDRRSTDTQYF